These 5 T cell receptor beta chains originate from one sample sequenced in a study of blood T cell repertoires in COVID-19. Sequenced by immunoSEQ multiplex PCR; TCRdb stores in-frame clones only, minus some. The repertoire holds more than 200,000 clones, with 65% to 85% as singletons. Input material: peripheral blood. The receptor set was obtained from a man in his forties with acute or convalescent COVID-19.

The V and J genes are TRBV9 and TRBJ2-2; TRBD1 might be the D (5 bases). Trimming shortened V by 0 bases and J by 2 bases, and 8 bases separated the two germline ends. The V gene's germline CDR1 is SGDLS and CDR2 YYNGEE. The CDR3 sequence is 15 residues long. CDR3 nucleotide sequence: TGTGCCAGCAGCGTAGGGACAATAAACACCGGGGAGCTGTTTTTT. It yields the protein CASSVGTINTGELFF.

V usage is TRBV5-1 and J usage is TRBJ1-6; tentatively, D is TRBD1 (6 bases). V was trimmed by 4 bases and J by 6 bases, leaving 11 bases between them. This CDR3 has 14 amino acids. Germline CDR1 is SGHRS and CDR2 is YFSETQ. In DNA form, the CDR3 reads TGCGCCAGCAGCCAAGGACAGACTAATTCACCCCTCCACTTT. Amino acid sequence: CASSQGQTNSPLHF.

This clone was seen once. The chain combines TRBV5-1 with TRBJ1-1; a possible D gene is TRBD1 (5 bases). Trimming left V 4 bases short and J 4 bases short, with 11 bases between. The germline CDR1 and CDR2 sequences are SGHRS and YFSETQ. The CDR3 extends over 13 amino acids. The CDR3 is CASSQGVSTEAFF. The CDR3 coding sequence is TGCGCCAGCAGCCAAGGGGTTTCCACTGAAGCTTTCTTT.

This chain joins TRBV10-3 and TRBJ1-2; the D is unclear. This CDR3 has 13 residues. Per the germline V gene, CDR1 is ENHRY and CDR2 is SYGVKD. Between the trimmed V and J ends, which lost 3 bases and 4 bases, there was a span of 9 bases. CDR3 amino acids: CAISDAQFYGYTF. CDR3 nucleotide sequence: TGTGCCATCAGTGACGCACAGTTCTATGGCTACACCTTC.

The rearrangement uses TRBV5-4 and TRBJ1-2; TRBD1 matches at 7 bases. V lost 4 bases and J lost 8; bases outside the gene matches: 5. This CDR3 has 12 amino acids. Germline V gene data show CDR1 as SGHNT and CDR2 as YYREEE (reference sequence). The CDR3: CASSAWDSGYTF. The CDR3 region has the DNA TGTGCCAGCAGCGCCTGGGACAGCGGCTACACCTTC. The full variable domain, in which reference TRBV5-4 and TRBJ1-2 provide the parts outside the CDR3, is ETGVTQSPTHLIKTRGQQVTLRCSSQSGHNTVSWYQQALGQGPQFIFQYYREEENGRGNFPPRFSGLQFPNYSSELNVNALELDDSALYLCASSAWDSGYTFGSGTRLTVV.